The present TCR beta chain was sequenced within a study of blood T cell repertoires in COVID-19. Study in general: PBMCs, B-cell-depleted T cells, or T cells provided the cDNA or gDNA that made up the material.

Methods used by the authors: Counts of nucleated cells, estimated from reference gene primer amplification, were obtained. Clones were read by immunoSEQ multiplex PCR, and TCRdb kept only the in-frame ones, dropping some. V, J and clone size are taken as reported in that table, and D and trimming were inferred from the DNA itself. Of approximately 280,000 clones in the sample, roughly 80% were seen once. Germline CDR1 is MNHEY and CDR2 is SMNVEV (reference sequence). The CDR3 extends over 18 amino acids. V lost 5 bases to trimming and J lost 0 bases; unmatched junction nucleotides: 10. The sequence was obtained from a middle-aged man who had been exposed to COVID-19. J is TRBJ1-6 and V is TRBV27; TRBD1 aligns across 7 bases. Input material: PBMCs or T cells enriched from blood (not recorded which). The CDR3 DNA sequence: TGTGCCAGCAGTCCCTACGGACAGGCTAGCTCCTATAATTCACCCCTCCACTTT. Its protein is CASSPYGQASSYNSPLHF.